This entry lists 5 T cell receptor beta chains sequenced from one sample in a study of T-cell reconstitution after alpha-beta-depleted transplantation in children. Molecular barcoding with unique molecular identifiers was used for the TCRbeta library. TCRdb passed the PCR reads through MiXCR, listing each CDR3 protein once. This sample carries roughly 300,000 distinct CDR3 sequences, under 14% of them seen once, and the ten largest clones take 20% to 30%. Sequenced material: peripheral blood, taken 180 days after TCRalphabeta/CD19-depleted stem cell transplant. These receptors originate from a male patient between 2 and 10 years old who had a stem cell transplant for chronic granulomatous disease, so the T cells may come from the graft donor.

The sample holds many counts of this clonotype. The chain uses TRBV7-2 and TRBJ1-6; 10 positions agree with TRBD1. V dropped 4 bases and J dropped 9; count of bases not matched to a gene: 12. The CDR3 consists of 17 residues. Germline loops: CDR1 SGHTA, CDR2 FQGNSA. The CDR3 region has the DNA TGTGCCAGCAGCTCGTTCCCGGGACAGGGGTTGGGTTCACCCCTCCACTTT. It encodes CASSSFPGQGLGSPLHF.

This clonotype has at least ten counts. The rearrangement links TRBV5-1 to TRBJ2-5; TRBD2 matches at 11 bases. Trimming took 4 bases from V and 1 from J; bases not matched to a gene: 3. The CDR3 has 15 residues. From germline, CDR1 is SGHRS and CDR2 YFSETQ. The CDR3 sequence is CASSRGLAVQETQYF. The CDR3 region has the DNA TGCGCCAGCAGCAGGGGACTAGCGGTCCAAGAGACCCAGTACTTC.

This clonotype was recorded at least ten times. The V call is TRBV7-2, the J call TRBJ2-5, with 7 bases aligning to TRBD2. Losses at the gene ends were 4 bases for V and 5 bases for J; bases not matched to a gene: 7. The CDR3 totals 14 residues. Germline CDR1 reads SGHTA; CDR2 reads FQGNSA. The CDR3 DNA sequence: TGTGCCAGCAGCTATCAGGGAGGGGCTGAGACCCAGTACTTC. Its translation is CASSYQGGAETQYF.

This clonotype was recorded at least ten times. This chain joins TRBV11-2 and TRBJ2-3; 10 bases match TRBD2. There are 16 residues in the CDR3. In germline, CDR1 is SGHAT, CDR2 FQNNGV. Trimming at V came to 1 base and at J to 4 bases, leaving 5 bases not matched to a gene. CDR3 DNA: TGTGCCAGCAGCTTAGCTCTAGCGGGGGTGGCAGATACGCAGTATTTT. It specifies CASSLALAGVADTQYF.

This clonotype has a count of ten or more. The V gene is TRBV3-1, the J gene TRBJ2-7; TRBD2 agrees at 8 bases. The CDR3 is 14 residues long. Germline V gene data show CDR1 as LGHDT and CDR2 as YNNKEL (reference sequence). CDR3 region: CACGVAGRSYEQYF. CDR3 nucleotides: TGTGCATGTGGGGTAGCGGGACGCTCCTACGAGCAGTACTTC.